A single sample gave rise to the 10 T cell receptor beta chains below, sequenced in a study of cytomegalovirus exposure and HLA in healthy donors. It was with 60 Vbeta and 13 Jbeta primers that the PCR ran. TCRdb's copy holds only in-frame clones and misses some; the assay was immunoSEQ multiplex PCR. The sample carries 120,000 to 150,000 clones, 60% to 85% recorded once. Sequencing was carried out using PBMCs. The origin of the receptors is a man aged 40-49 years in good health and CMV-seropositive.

The CDR3 DNA reads as TGCGCCAGCAGTGATATCGGGGGTTTCGGAAGCGAGCAGTACTTC. It yields the protein CASSDIGGFGSEQYF. The gene calls are TRBV10-1 and TRBJ2-7; D is possibly TRBD2 (6 bases). CDR1 and CDR2 from the germline V gene are WNHNN and SYGVQD (reference sequence). The CDR3 sequence is 15 residues long. Trimming pared 3 bases from V and 6 bases from J, leaving 18 bases between.

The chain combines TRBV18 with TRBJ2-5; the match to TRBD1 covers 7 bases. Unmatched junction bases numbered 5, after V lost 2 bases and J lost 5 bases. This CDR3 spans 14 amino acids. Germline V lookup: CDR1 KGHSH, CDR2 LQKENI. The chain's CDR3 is CASSPVGGWETQYF. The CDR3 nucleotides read TGTGCCAGCTCACCAGTAGGGGGCTGGGAGACCCAGTACTTC.

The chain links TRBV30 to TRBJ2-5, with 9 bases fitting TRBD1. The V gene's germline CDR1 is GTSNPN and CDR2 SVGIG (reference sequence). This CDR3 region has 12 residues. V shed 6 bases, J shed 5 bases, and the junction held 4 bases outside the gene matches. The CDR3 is CACRDRAETQYF. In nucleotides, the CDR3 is TGTGCCTGCCGGGACAGGGCGGAGACCCAGTACTTC.

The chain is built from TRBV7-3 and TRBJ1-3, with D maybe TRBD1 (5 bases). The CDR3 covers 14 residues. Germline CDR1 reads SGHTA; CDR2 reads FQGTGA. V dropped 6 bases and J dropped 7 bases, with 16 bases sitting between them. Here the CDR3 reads CASRLGGVGNTIYF. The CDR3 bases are TGTGCCAGCAGGCTGGGGGGGGTCGGCAACACCATATATTTT.

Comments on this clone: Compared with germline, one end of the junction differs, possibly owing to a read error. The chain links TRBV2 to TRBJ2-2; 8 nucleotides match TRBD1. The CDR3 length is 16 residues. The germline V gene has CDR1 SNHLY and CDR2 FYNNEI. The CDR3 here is CASRERGTGNTGELFF. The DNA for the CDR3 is TGTGCCAGCCGTGAACGTGGGACAGGGAACACCGGGGAGCTGTTTTTT.

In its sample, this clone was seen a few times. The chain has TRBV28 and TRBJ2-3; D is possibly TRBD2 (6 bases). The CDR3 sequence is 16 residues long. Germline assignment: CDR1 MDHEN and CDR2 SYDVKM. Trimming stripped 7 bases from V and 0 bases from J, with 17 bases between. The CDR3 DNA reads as TGTGCCAGCATCGGCCTCGGCAGCGGGAGCACAGATACGCAGTATTTT. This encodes CASIGLGSGSTDTQYF.

The CDR3 DNA reads as TGTGCCAGTACGGAGAGGGGGTACAATGAGCAGTTCTTC. Its protein is CASTERGYNEQFF. The rearrangement uses TRBV19 and TRBJ2-1; D perhaps matches TRBD1 (6 bases). This CDR3 is 13 amino acids long. Germline-derived CDR1 and CDR2 are LNHDA and SQIVND (reference sequence). The germline V and J ends were trimmed by 7 bases and 4 bases, with 11 bases remaining between them.

In nucleotides, the CDR3 is TGTGCCAGCTCACCACCCGGGTCCGGGGAGCTGTTTTTT. Protein: CASSPPGSGELFF. The chain uses TRBV18 and TRBJ2-2; D is ambiguous. CDR1 is KGHSH, CDR2 LQKENI, per germline. The V end was cut by 0 bases, the J end by 6 bases, with 5 bases between. The CDR3 is 13 residues long. Supplemented by reference TRBV18 and TRBJ2-2, the full variable domain reads NAGVMQNPRHLVRRRGQEARLRCSPMKGHSHVYWYRQLPEEGLKFMVYLQKENIIDESGMPKERFSAEFPKEGPSILRIQQVVRGDSAAYFCASSPPGSGELFFGEGSRLTVL.

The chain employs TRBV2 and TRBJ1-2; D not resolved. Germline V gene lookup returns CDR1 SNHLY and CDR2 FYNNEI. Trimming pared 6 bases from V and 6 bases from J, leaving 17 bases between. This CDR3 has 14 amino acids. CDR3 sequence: CASSVFRGSNGYTF. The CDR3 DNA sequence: TGTGCCAGCAGCGTTTTTCGGGGATCAAATGGCTACACCTTC.

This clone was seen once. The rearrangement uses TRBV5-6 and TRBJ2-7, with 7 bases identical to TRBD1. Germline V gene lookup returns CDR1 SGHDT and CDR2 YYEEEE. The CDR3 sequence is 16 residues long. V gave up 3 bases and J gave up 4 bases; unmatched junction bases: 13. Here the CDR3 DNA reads TGTGCCAGCAGCTCCACAATTTCAGGGGGTAGGTACGAGCAGTACTTC. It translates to CASSSTISGGRYEQYF. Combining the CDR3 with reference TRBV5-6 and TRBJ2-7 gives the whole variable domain DAGVTQSPTHLIKTRGQQVTLRCSPKSGHDTVSWYQQALGQGPQFIFQYYEEEERQRGNFPDRFSGHQFPNYSSELNVNALLLGDSALYLCASSSTISGGRYEQYFGPGTRLTVT.